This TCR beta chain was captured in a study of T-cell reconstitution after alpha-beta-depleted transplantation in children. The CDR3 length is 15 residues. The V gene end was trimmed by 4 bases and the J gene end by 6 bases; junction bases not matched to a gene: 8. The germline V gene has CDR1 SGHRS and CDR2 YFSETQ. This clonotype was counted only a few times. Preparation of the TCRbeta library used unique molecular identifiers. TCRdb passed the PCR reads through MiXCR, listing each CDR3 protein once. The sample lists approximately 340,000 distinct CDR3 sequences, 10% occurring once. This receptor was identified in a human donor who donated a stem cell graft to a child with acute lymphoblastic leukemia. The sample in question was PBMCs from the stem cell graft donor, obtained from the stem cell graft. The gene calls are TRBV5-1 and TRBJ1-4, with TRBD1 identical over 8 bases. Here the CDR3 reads CASSTLQGDYEKLFF. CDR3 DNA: TGCGCCAGCAGCACTTTACAGGGGGATTATGAAAAACTGTTTTTT.